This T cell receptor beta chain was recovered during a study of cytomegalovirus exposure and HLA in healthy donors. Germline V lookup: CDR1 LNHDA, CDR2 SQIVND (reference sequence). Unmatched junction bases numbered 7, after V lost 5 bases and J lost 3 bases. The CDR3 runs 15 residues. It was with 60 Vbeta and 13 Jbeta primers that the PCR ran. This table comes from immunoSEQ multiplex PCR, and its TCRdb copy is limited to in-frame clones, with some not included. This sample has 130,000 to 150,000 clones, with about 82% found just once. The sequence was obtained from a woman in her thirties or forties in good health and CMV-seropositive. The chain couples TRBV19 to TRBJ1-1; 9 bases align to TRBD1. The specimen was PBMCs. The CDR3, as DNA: TGTGCCAGTAGTGGACAGGGGCGACGGGACACTGAAGCTTTCTTT. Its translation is CASSGQGRRDTEAFF.